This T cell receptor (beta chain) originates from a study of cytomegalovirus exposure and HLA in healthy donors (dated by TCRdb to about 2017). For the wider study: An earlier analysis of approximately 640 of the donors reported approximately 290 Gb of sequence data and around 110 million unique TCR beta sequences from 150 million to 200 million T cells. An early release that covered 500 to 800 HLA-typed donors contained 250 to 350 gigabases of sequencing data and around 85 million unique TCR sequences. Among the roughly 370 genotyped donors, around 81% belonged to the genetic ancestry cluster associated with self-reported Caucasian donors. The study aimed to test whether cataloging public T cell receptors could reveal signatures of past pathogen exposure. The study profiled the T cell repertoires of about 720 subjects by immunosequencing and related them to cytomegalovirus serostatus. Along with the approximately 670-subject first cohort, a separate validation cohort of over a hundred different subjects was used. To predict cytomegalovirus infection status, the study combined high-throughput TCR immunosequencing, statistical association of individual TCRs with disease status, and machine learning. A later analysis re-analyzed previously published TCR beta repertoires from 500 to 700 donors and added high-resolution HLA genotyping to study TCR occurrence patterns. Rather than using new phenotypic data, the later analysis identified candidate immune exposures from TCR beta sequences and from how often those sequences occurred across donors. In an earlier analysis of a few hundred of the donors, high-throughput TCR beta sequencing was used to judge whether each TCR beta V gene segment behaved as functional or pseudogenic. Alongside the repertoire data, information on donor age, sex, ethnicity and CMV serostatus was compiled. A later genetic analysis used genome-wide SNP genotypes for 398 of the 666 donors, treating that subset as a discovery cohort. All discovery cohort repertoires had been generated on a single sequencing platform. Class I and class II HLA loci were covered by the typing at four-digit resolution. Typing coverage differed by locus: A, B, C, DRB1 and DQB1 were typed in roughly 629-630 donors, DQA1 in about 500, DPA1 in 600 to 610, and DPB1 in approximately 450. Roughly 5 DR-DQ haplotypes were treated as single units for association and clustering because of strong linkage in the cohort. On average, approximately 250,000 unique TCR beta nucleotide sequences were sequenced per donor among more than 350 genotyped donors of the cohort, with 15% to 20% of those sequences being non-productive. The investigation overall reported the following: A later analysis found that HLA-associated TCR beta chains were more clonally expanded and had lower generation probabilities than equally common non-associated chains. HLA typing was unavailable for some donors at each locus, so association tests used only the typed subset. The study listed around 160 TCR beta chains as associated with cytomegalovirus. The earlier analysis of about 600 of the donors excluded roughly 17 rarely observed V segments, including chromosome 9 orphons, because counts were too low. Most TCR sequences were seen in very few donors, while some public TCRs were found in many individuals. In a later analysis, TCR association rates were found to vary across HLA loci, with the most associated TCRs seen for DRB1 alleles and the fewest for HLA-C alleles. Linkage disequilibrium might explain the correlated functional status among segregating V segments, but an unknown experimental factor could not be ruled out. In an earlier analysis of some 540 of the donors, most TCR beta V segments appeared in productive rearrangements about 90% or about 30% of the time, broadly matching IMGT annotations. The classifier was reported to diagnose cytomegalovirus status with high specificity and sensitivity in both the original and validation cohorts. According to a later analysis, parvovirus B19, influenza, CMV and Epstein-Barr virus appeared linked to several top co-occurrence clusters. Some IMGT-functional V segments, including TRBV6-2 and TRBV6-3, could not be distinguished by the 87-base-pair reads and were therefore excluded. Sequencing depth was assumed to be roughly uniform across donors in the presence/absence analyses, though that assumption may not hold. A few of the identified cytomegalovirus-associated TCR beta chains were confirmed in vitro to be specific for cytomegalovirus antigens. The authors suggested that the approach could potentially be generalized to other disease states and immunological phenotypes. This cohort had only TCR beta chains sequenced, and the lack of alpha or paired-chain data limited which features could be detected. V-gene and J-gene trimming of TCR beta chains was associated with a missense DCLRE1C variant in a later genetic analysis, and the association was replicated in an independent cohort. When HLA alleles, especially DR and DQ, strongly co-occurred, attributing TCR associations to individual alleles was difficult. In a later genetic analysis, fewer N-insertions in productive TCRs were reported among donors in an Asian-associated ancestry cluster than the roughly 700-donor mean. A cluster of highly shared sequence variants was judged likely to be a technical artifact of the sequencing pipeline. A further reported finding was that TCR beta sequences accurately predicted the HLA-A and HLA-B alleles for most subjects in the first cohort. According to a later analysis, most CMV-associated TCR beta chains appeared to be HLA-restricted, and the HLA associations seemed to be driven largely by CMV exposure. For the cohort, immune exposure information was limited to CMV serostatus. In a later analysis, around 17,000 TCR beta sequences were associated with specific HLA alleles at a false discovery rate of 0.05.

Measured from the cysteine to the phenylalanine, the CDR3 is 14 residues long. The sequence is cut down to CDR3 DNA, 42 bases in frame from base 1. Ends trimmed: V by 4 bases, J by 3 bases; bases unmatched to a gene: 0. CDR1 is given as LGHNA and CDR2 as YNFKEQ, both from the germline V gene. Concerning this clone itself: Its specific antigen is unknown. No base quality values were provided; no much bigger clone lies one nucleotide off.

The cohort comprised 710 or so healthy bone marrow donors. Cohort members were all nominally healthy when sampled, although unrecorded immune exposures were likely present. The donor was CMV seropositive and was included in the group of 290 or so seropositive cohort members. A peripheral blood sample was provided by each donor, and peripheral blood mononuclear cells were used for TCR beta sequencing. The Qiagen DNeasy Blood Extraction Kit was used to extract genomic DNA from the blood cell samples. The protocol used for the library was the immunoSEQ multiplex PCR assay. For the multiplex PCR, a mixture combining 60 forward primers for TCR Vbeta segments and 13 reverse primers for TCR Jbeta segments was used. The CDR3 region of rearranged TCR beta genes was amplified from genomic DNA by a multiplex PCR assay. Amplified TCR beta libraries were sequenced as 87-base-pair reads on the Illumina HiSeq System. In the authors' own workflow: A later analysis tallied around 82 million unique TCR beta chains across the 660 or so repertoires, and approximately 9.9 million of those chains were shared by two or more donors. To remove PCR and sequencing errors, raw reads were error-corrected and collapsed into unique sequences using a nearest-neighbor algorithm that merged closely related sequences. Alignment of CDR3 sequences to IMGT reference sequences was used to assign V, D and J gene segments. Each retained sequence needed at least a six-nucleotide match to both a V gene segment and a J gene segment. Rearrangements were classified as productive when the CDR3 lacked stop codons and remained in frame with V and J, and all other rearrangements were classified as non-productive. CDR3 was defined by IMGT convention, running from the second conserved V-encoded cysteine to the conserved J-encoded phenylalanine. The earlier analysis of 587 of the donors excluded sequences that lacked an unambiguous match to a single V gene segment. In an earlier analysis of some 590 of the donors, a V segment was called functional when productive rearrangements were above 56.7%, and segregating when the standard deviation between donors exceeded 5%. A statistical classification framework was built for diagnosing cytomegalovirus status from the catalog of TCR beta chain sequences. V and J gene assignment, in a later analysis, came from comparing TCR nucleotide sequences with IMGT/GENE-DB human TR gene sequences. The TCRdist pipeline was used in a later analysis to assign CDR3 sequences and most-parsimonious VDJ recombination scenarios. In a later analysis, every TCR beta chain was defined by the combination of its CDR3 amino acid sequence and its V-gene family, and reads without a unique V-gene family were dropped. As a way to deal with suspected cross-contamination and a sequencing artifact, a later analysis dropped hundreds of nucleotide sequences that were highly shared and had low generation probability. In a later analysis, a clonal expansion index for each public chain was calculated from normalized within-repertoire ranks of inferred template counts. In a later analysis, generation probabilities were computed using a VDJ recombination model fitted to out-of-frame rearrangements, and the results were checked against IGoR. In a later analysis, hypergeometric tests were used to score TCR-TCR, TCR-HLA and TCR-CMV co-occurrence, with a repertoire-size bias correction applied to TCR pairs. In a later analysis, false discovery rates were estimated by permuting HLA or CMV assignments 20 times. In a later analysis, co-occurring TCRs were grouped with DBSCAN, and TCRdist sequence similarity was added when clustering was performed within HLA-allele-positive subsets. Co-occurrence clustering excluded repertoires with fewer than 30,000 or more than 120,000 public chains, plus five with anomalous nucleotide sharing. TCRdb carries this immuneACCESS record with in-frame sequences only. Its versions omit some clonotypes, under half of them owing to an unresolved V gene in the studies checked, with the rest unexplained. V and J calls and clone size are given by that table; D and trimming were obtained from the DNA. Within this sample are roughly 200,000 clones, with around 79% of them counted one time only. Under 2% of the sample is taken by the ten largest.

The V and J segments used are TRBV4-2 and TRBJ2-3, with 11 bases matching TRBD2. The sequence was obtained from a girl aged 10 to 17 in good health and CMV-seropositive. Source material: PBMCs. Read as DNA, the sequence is TGTGCCAGCAGCCCTAGCGGGGGGACAGATACGCAGTATTTT. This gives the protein CASSPSGGTDTQYF.